This T cell receptor (beta chain) was identified in a study of cytomegalovirus exposure and HLA in healthy donors (TCRdb year 2017). As for the study more broadly: An earlier analysis of some 600 of the donors reported over 250 Gb of sequence data and 100 million to 120 million unique TCR beta sequences obtained from about 170 million T cells. Donor age, sex, ethnicity and CMV serostatus were compiled alongside the repertoire data. Among some 400 genotyped donors of the cohort, an average of approximately 240,000 unique TCR beta nucleotide sequences was sequenced per donor, of which about 20% were non-productive. Approximately 310 gigabases of sequencing data and 70 million to 100 million unique TCR sequences were included in an early release covering under 650 HLA-typed donors. Rather than using new phenotypic data, the later analysis identified candidate immune exposures from TCR beta sequences and from how often those sequences occurred across donors. Several DR-DQ haplotypes were handled as single units for association and clustering because linkage in the cohort was strong. A later analysis re-analyzed previously published TCR beta repertoires from 500 to 700 donors and added high-resolution HLA genotyping to study TCR occurrence patterns. The study profiled the T cell repertoires of under 700 subjects by immunosequencing and related them to cytomegalovirus serostatus. To predict cytomegalovirus infection status, the study brought together high-throughput TCR immunosequencing, statistical association of individual TCRs with disease status, and machine learning. The number of donors typed differed by locus, with about 629-630 for A, B, C, DRB1 and DQB1, 522 for DQA1, 600 to 610 for DPA1, and over 400 for DPB1. HLA typing covered class I and class II loci at four-digit resolution. A later genetic analysis took genome-wide SNP genotypes for about 55% of the 666 donors and used that subset as a discovery cohort. In an earlier analysis of a few hundred of the donors, high-throughput TCR beta sequencing was used to judge whether each TCR beta V gene segment behaved as functional or pseudogenic. The study aimed to test whether signatures of past pathogen exposure could be identified by cataloging public T cell receptors. A separate validation cohort of roughly 130 different subjects was used in addition to the approximately 610-subject first cohort. Among the roughly 400 genotyped donors, around 81% belonged to the genetic ancestry cluster associated with self-reported Caucasian donors. Every repertoire in the discovery cohort had been generated on one and the same sequencing platform.

Worth noting for this clone: Its antigen specificity is not known. Per-base qualities were not stored, and no clone one base away is much larger.

The cohort was made up of 666 healthy bone marrow donors. Cohort members were all nominally healthy when sampled, although unrecorded immune exposures were likely present. The donor was CMV seropositive and belonged to the group of about 290 seropositive cohort members. Each donor provided a peripheral blood sample, and peripheral blood mononuclear cells were used for TCR beta sequencing. Genomic DNA was extracted from the blood cell samples with the Qiagen DNeasy Blood Extraction Kit. General study outcomes and caveats: Because HLA typing was unavailable for some donors at each locus, only the typed subset was used in association tests. Some IMGT-functional V segments, including TRBV6-2 and TRBV6-3, could not be told apart with the 87-base-pair reads, so those segments were excluded. Cytomegalovirus status was reported to be diagnosed by the classifier with high specificity and sensitivity in both the original and validation cohorts. A further reported finding was that TCR beta sequences accurately predicted the HLA-A and HLA-B alleles for most subjects in the first cohort. The cohort was sequenced for TCR beta chains only, and without alpha or paired-chain data the features that could be detected were limited. According to a later genetic analysis, donors in an Asian-associated ancestry cluster had fewer N-insertions in productive TCRs than the approximately 650-donor mean. Most TCR sequences were observed very rarely across donors, whereas some public TCRs were present in many individuals. When HLA alleles, especially DR and DQ, strongly co-occurred, TCR associations were difficult to assign to individual alleles. Seventeen rarely observed V segments, including chromosome 9 orphons, were excluded from the earlier analysis of some 590 of the donors because counts were too low. Roughly uniform sequencing depth across donors was assumed in presence/absence analyses, although this assumption may not hold. A later genetic analysis associated a missense DCLRE1C variant with V-gene and J-gene trimming of TCR beta chains, and an independent cohort replicated the association. The study gave a list of around 170 TCR beta chains associated with cytomegalovirus. In a later analysis, the rate of TCR association differed among HLA loci, with DRB1 alleles having the most associated TCRs and HLA-C alleles having the fewest. Correlated functional status among segregating V segments might be attributable to linkage disequilibrium, but an unknown experimental factor could not be ruled out. A later analysis reported that several top co-occurrence clusters appeared linked to parvovirus B19, influenza, CMV and Epstein-Barr virus. It was suggested by the authors that the approach could potentially be generalized to other disease states and immunological phenotypes. The only immune exposure information available for the cohort was CMV serostatus. In vitro tests confirmed that a few of the cytomegalovirus-associated TCR beta chains recognize cytomegalovirus antigens. A later analysis found that HLA-associated TCR beta chains were more clonally expanded and had lower generation probabilities than equally common non-associated chains. In an earlier analysis of some 500 of the donors, most TCR beta V segments appeared in productive rearrangements about 87% or about 30% of the time, broadly matching IMGT annotations. Specific HLA alleles were associated with 15,000 to 20,000 TCR beta sequences at a false discovery rate of 0.05 in a later analysis. In a later analysis, most CMV-associated TCR beta chains were found to appear HLA-restricted, with HLA associations seemingly driven largely by CMV exposure. A cluster of highly shared sequence variants was judged likely to be a technical artifact of the sequencing pipeline.

CDR3 length: 15 amino acids, cysteine to phenylalanine. The entry retains the CDR3 DNA only, 45 bases that are in frame from base 1. Between the V and J ends, shortened by 0 bases and 0 bases respectively, the junction contains 9 bases. The germline V gene (reference sequence) yields SGHNT for CDR1 and YYREEE for CDR2. Libraries were constructed by the immunoSEQ multiplex PCR assay. For the multiplex PCR, a mixture combining 60 forward primers for TCR Vbeta segments and 13 reverse primers for TCR Jbeta segments was used. The CDR3 region of rearranged TCR beta genes was amplified from genomic DNA with a multiplex PCR assay. On the Illumina HiSeq System, the amplified TCR beta libraries were sequenced as 87-base-pair reads. The paper's data handling went like this. In a later analysis, around 80 million unique TCR beta chains were counted across the roughly 670 repertoires, and approximately 9.9 million of these chains were shared by at least two donors. Raw reads were error-corrected and collapsed into unique sequences by a nearest-neighbor algorithm in which closely related sequences were merged to remove PCR and sequencing errors. CDR3 sequences were aligned to IMGT reference sequences to assign V, D and J gene segments. For a sequence to be retained, a match of at least six nucleotides to both a V gene segment and a J gene segment was required. Rearrangements were classified as productive when the CDR3 lacked stop codons and remained in frame with V and J, and all other rearrangements were classified as non-productive. CDR3 was defined by IMGT convention, running from the second conserved V-encoded cysteine to the conserved J-encoded phenylalanine. The earlier analysis of a few hundred of the donors excluded sequences that lacked an unambiguous match to a single V gene segment. An earlier analysis of fewer than 650 of the donors classified V segments as functional when productive rearrangements were above 56.7% and as segregating when the standard deviation between donors was above 5%. A statistical classification framework was developed to diagnose cytomegalovirus status using the catalog of TCR beta chain sequences. V and J gene assignment, in a later analysis, came from comparing TCR nucleotide sequences with IMGT/GENE-DB human TR gene sequences. In a later analysis, CDR3 sequences and most-parsimonious VDJ recombination scenarios were assigned using the TCRdist pipeline. In a later analysis, every TCR beta chain was defined by the combination of its CDR3 amino acid sequence and its V-gene family, and reads without a unique V-gene family were dropped. In a later analysis, 450 to 600 highly shared, low-generation-probability nucleotide sequences were removed to address suspected cross-contamination and a sequencing artifact. For each public chain, a later analysis derived a clonal expansion index from normalized ranks of inferred template counts within each repertoire. Generation probabilities in a later analysis came from a VDJ recombination model fitted to out-of-frame rearrangements, and those results were checked against IGoR. A later analysis scored TCR-TCR, TCR-HLA and TCR-CMV co-occurrence with hypergeometric tests, applying a repertoire-size bias correction to TCR pairs. In a later analysis, false discovery rates were estimated by permuting HLA or CMV assignments 20 times. A later analysis grouped co-occurring TCRs with DBSCAN, adding TCRdist sequence similarity when clustering within HLA-allele-positive subsets. Repertoires with fewer than 30,000 or more than 120,000 public chains, plus five repertoires with anomalous nucleotide sharing, were excluded from co-occurrence clustering. In TCRdb, the immuneACCESS table is reduced to in-frame sequences with V and J assigned. These tables do not hold every clone; where another copy was compared, an unresolved V gene accounts for under half, and the others remain unexplained. For V, J and clone size, that table is used; D and trimming come from the DNA. This sample has about 64,000 clones in its table, and 78% of those were observed once. The biggest ten clones account for 7.8% of the sample.

In this chain, TRBV5-4 is recombined with TRBJ1-1; the best D guess is TRBD1, with 5 bases matching. Sequenced: PBMCs. The sequence was obtained from a man aged 18 to 30 in good health and CMV-seropositive. The nucleotide sequence reads TGTGCCAGCAGCTTGGGGGGCGCGATGAACACTGAAGCTTTCTTT. Translated, this is CASSLGGAMNTEAFF.